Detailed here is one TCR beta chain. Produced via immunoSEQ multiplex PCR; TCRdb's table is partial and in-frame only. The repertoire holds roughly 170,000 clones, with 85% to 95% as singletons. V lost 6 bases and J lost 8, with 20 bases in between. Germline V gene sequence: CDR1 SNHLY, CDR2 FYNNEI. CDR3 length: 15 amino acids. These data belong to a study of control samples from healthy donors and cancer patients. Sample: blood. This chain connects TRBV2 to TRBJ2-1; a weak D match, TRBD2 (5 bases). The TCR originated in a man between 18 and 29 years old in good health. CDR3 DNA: TGTGCCAGCAGCGAGACTAAATCGGTCGTGTATGAGCAGTTCTTC. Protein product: CASSETKSVVYEQFF.